The 13 T cell receptor beta chains below were found in one sample sequenced in a study of blood T cell repertoires in COVID-19. The method was immunoSEQ multiplex PCR; TCRdb's version includes in-frame clones alone and lacks a portion of them. The sample has approximately 65,000 clones; 89% are singletons. The sample taken for sequencing was peripheral blood. These receptors came from a woman aged 45-65 years with active COVID-19.

In its sample, this clone was seen once. The chain carries TRBV2 and TRBJ2-1, with TRBD2 matching 8 bases. The CDR3 runs to 15 residues. Germline CDR1 and CDR2: SNHLY and FYNNEI. V lost 3 bases to trimming and J lost 2 bases; unmatched junction nucleotides: 3. CDR3 sequence: CASSDVAGPYNEQFF. CDR3 nucleotide sequence: TGTGCCAGCAGTGATGTAGCGGGGCCCTACAATGAGCAGTTCTTC.

The chain combines TRBV18 with TRBJ2-3, with D possibly matching TRBD1 (5 bases). The germline V gene encodes CDR1 KGHSH and CDR2 LQKENI. V lost 4 bases, J lost 3 bases, and 11 bases lay in between. CDR3 length: 14 amino acids. CDR3 protein: CASSRQGITDTQYF. DNA of the CDR3: TGTGCCAGCTCACGCCAGGGAATAACAGATACGCAGTATTTT.

The V call is TRBV4-1, the J call TRBJ1-3; D is uncertain. V dropped 1 base and J dropped 6 bases, with 16 bases sitting between them. Germline V CDR1 and CDR2: MGHRA, YSYEKL. This CDR3 comprises 16 residues. The CDR3 DNA sequence: TGCGCCAGCAGCCAAGGGCGGGCTTACATTGAAAACACCATATATTTT. It codes for CASSQGRAYIENTIYF.

This sequence joins TRBV6-5 and TRBJ2-1; 13 bases line up with TRBD2. Germline V CDR1 and CDR2: MNHEY, SVGAGI. Trimming at V came to 2 bases and at J to 9 bases, leaving 7 bases not matched to a gene. This CDR3 spans 16 amino acids. The CDR3 reads CASSYPGTSGNLEQFF. The CDR3 DNA reads TGTGCCAGCAGTTACCCCGGGACTAGCGGGAATCTTGAGCAGTTCTTC.

The rearrangement uses TRBV4-2 and TRBJ2-7, with D possibly TRBD1 on 5 matching bases. V was cut by 0 bases and J by 0 bases, with 18 bases left in between. The V gene's germline CDR1 is LGHNA and CDR2 YNFKEQ. CDR3 length equals 18 residues. In nucleotides, the CDR3 is TGTGCCAGCAGCCAAGAATTTCCGGTAGACAGCAACTCCTACGAGCAGTACTTC. This translates into CASSQEFPVDSNSYEQYF.

The J gene is TRBJ2-3, the V gene TRBV21-1; the table's D call of TRBD1 was not tested on the DNA. TRBV21-1 is a pseudogene segment. The CDR3 is 18 residues long. DNA for the CDR3: TGTGCCAGCAGCAAGGTCCCCCGGGGTAGGGGGTCCACAGATACGCAGTATTTT. It yields the protein CASSKVPRGRGSTDTQYF.

The chain couples TRBV3-1 (or the pseudogene TRBV3-2) to TRBJ1-2, with 11 bases identical to TRBD1. Trimming at V came to 4 bases and at J to 4 bases, leaving 8 bases not matched to a gene. Germline lookup yields CDR1 LGHDT and CDR2 YNNKEL (reference sequence). The CDR3 runs to 16 residues. The CDR3 spells CASSPARGQGAYGYTF. The CDR3 DNA is TGTGCCAGCAGCCCCGCCCGAGGACAGGGGGCCTATGGCTACACCTTC.

This CDR3 reads CASSLGRGAYNEQFF. Written as DNA, the CDR3 is TGTGCCAGCAGCCTCGGACGGGGGGCCTACAATGAGCAGTTCTTC. This chain uses TRBV5-5 with TRBJ2-1; 7 bases line up with TRBD2. The trim removed 4 bases at V and 2 bases at J, leaving 6 bases unmatched. The germline V gene encodes CDR1 SGHKS and CDR2 YYEKEE (reference sequence). The CDR3 extends over 15 amino acids.

This rearrangement joins TRBV5-1 to TRBJ1-1, with D maybe TRBD1 (6 bases). Looked up from germline, CDR1 is SGHRS and CDR2 is YFSETQ. This CDR3 has 14 amino acids. Deletions cut 4 bases from V and 1 base from J, with 11 bases between. CDR3 in amino acids: CASSPGQTNTEAFF. The CDR3 DNA reads as TGCGCCAGCAGCCCAGGACAGACGAACACTGAAGCTTTCTTT.

This chain links TRBV18 with TRBJ2-7, with TRBD2 matching over 12 bases. V trimming: 6 bases; J trimming: 0 bases; junction bases outside the gene matches: 3. There are 15 residues in the CDR3. Germline values: CDR1 KGHSH, CDR2 LQKENI. The CDR3 region has the DNA TGTGCCAGCTCTACTAGCGGGGGGTCCTCCTACGAGCAGTACTTC. It encodes CASSTSGGSSYEQYF. The full variable domain, with the rest looked up from reference TRBV18 and TRBJ2-7, is NAGVMQNPRHLVRRRGQEARLRCSPMKGHSHVYWYRQLPEEGLKFMVYLQKENIIDESGMPKERFSAEFPKEGPSILRIQQVVRGDSAAYFCASSTSGGSSYEQYFGPGTRLTVT.

This rearrangement joins TRBV10-3 to TRBJ1-1; 7 nucleotides line up with TRBD1. CDR3 length: 13 amino acids. Germline-derived CDR1 and CDR2 are ENHRY and SYGVKD. V lost 11 bases, J lost 1 base, and 7 bases stayed unmatched. This CDR3 is CAGSDRENTEAFF. CDR3 nucleotide sequence: TGTGCCGGCTCAGACAGGGAGAACACTGAAGCTTTCTTT.

The chain carries TRBV7-9 and TRBJ1-5; 8 bases are shared with TRBD1. Trimming removed 4 bases from V and 4 bases from J; junction bases left unmatched: 12. The germline CDR1 and CDR2 sequences are SEHNR and FQNEAQ (reference sequence). The CDR3 extends over 17 amino acids. Here the CDR3 DNA reads TGTGCCAGCAGCTCCTGGACAGGGAGTATCGAAAATCAGCCCCAGCATTTT. It encodes CASSSWTGSIENQPQHF.

The CDR3 protein is CASSPLAGVRTDTQYF. As DNA, the CDR3 is TGTGCCAGCAGCCCACTAGCGGGAGTGCGCACAGATACGCAGTATTTT. The gene calls are TRBV3-1 (or the pseudogene TRBV3-2) and TRBJ2-3, with 11 bases matching TRBD2. This CDR3 has 16 amino acids. J was trimmed by 1 base and V by 4 bases; bases with no gene match: 4. Germline V lookup: CDR1 LGHDT, CDR2 YNNKEL (reference sequence).